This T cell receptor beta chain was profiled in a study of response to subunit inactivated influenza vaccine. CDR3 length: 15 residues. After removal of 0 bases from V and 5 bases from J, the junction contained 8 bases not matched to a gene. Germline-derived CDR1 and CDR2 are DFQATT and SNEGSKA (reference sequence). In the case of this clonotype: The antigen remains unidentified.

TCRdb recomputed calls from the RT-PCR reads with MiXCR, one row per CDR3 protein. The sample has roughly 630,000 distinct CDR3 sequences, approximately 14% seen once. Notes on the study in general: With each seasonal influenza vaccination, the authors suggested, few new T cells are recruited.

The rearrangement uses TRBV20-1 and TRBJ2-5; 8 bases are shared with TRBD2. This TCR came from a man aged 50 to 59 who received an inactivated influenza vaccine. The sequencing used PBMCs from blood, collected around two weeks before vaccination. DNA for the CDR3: TGCAGTGCTAGAGATTTCGGGGGGGCCGGGGAGACCCAGTACTTC. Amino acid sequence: CSARDFGGAGETQYF.